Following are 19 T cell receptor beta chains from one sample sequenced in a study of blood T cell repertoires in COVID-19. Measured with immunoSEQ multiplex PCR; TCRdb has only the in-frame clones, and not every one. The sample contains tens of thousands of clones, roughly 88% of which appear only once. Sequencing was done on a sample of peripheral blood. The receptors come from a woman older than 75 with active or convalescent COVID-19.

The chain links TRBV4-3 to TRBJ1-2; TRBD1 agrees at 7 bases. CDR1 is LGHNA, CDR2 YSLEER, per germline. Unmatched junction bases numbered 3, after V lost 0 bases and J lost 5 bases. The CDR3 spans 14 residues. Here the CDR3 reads CASSQERGQYGYTF. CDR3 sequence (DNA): TGCGCCAGCAGCCAAGAAAGGGGACAGTATGGCTACACCTTC.

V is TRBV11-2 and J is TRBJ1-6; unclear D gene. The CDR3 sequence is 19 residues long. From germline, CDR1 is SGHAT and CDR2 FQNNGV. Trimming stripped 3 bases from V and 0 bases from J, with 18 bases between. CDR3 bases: TGTGCCAGCAGCTTTCGGATTGCGGGGAGGCGCTCCTATAATTCACCCCTCCACTTT. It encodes CASSFRIAGRRSYNSPLHF.

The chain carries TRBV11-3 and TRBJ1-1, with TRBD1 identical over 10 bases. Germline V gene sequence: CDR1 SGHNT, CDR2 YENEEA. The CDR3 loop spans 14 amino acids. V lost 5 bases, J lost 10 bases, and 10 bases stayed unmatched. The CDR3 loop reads CASSNSGTGEGAFF. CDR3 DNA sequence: TGTGCCAGCAGCAACTCCGGGACAGGGGAGGGAGCTTTCTTT.

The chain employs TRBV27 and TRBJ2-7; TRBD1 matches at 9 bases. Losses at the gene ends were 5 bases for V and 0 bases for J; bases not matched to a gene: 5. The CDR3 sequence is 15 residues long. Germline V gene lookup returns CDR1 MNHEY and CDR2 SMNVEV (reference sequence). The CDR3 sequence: CASSPRTGASYEQYF. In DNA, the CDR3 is TGTGCCAGCAGTCCACGGACAGGGGCCTCCTACGAGCAGTACTTC.

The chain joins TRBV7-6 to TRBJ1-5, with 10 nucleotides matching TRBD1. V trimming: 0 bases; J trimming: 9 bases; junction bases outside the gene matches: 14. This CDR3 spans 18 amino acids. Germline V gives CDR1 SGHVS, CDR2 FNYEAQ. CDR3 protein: CASSLAVGGQGVVRPQHF. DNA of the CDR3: TGTGCCAGCAGCTTAGCGGTCGGCGGACAGGGGGTCGTCCGGCCCCAGCATTTT.

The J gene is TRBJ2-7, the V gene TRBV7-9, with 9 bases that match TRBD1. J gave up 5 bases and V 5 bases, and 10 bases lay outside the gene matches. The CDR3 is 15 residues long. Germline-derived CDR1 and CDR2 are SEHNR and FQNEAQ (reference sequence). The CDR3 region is CASSPKPGQGNEQYF. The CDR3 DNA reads TGTGCCAGCAGCCCTAAGCCGGGACAGGGAAACGAGCAGTACTTC.

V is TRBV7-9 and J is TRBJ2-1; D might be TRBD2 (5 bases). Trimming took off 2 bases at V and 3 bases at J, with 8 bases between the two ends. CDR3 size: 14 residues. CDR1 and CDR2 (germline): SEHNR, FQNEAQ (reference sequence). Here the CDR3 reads CASSLLEGYNEQFF. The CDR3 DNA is TGTGCCAGCAGCTTACTCGAGGGCTACAATGAGCAGTTCTTC. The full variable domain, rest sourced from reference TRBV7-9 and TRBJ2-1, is DTGVSQNPRHKITKRGQNVTFRCDPISEHNRLYWYRQTLGQGPEFLTYFQNEAQLEKSRLLSDRFSAERPKGSFSTLEIQRTEQGDSAMYLCASSLLEGYNEQFFGPGTRLTVL.

CDR3 sequence reads: CASRTGTGLGYTF. The CDR3 region has the DNA TGTGCCAGCAGGACCGGGACAGGGCTAGGCTACACCTTC. The gene calls are TRBV28 and TRBJ1-2; 9 bases line up with TRBD1. After removal of 6 bases from V and 8 bases from J, the junction contained 7 bases not matched to a gene. CDR3 length: 13 residues. Germline V gene data show CDR1 as MDHEN and CDR2 as SYDVKM.

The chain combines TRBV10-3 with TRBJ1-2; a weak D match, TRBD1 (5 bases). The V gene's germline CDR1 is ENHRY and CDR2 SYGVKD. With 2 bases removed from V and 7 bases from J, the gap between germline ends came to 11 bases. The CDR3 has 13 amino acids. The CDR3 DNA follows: TGTGCCATCAGTGAGGGGGGAGGTGGTGGCTACACCTTC. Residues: CAISEGGGGGYTF.

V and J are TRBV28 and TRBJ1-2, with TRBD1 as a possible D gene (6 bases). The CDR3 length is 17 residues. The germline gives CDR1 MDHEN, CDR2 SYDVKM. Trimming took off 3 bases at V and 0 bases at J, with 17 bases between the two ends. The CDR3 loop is CASSFRGARFTNYGYTF. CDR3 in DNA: TGTGCCAGCAGTTTCCGGGGGGCGAGATTCACTAACTATGGCTACACCTTC.

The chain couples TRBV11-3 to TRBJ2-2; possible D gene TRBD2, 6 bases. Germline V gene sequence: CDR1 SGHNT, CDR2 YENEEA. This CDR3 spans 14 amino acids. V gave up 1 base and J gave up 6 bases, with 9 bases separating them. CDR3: CASSLGGDAGELFF. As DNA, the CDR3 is TGTGCCAGCAGCTTAGGGGGGGACGCCGGGGAGCTGTTTTTT.

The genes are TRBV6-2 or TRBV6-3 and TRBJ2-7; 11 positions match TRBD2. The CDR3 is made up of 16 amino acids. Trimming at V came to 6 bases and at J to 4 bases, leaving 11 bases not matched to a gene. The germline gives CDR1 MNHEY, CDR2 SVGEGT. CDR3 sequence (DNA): TGTGCCAGCAGCCCATCGGGGACTAGCGGAGTATACGAGCAGTACTTC. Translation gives CASSPSGTSGVYEQYF.

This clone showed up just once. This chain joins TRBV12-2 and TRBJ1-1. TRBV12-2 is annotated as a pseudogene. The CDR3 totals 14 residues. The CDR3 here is CASRLVAERQEAFF. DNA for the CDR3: TGTGCAAGTCGCTTAGTAGCCGAGCGGCAGGAAGCTTTCTTT.

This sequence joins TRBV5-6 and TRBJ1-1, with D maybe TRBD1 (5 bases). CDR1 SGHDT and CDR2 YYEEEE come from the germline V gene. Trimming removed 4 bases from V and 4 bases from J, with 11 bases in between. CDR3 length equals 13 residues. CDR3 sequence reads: CASSVAGGTEAFF. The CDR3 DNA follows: TGTGCCAGCAGCGTTGCGGGGGGCACTGAAGCTTTCTTT.

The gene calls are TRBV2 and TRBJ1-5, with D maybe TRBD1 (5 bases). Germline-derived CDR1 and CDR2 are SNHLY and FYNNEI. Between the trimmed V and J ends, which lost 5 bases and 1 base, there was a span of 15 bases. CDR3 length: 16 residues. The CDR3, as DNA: TGTGCCAGCAGTCGATACGGGGGGGAAAGCAATCAGCCCCAGCATTTT. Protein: CASSRYGGESNQPQHF. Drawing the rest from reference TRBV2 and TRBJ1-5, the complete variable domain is EPEVTQTPSHQVTQMGQEVILRCVPISNHLYFYWYRQILGQKVEFLVSFYNNEISEKSEIFDDQFSVERPDGSNFTLKIRSTKLEDSAMYFCASSRYGGESNQPQHFGDGTRLSIL.

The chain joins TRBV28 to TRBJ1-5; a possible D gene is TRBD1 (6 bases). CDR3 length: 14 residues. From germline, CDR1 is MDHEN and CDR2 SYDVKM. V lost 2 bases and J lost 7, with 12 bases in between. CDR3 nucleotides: TGTGCCAGCAGTTTAACGGGGGGGCGGCAGCCCCAGCATTTT. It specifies CASSLTGGRQPQHF.

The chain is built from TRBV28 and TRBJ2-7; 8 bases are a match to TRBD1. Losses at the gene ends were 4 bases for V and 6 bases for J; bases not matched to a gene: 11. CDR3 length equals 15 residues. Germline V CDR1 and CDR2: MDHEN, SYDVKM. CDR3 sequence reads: CASSYLQGVAVEQYF. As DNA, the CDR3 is TGTGCCAGCAGTTACTTACAGGGGGTAGCGGTCGAGCAGTACTTC.

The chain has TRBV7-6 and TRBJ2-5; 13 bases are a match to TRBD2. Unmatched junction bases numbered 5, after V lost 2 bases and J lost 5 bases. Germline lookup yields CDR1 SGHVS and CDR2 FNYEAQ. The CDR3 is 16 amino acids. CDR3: CASSLLGLAGVETQYF. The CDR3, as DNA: TGTGCCAGCAGCTTACTCGGACTAGCGGGAGTGGAGACCCAGTACTTC. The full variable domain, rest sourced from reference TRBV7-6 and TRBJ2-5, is GAGVSQSPRYKVTKRGQDVALRCDPISGHVSLYWYRQALGQGPEFLTYFNYEAQQDKSGLPNDRFSAERPEGSISTLTIQRTEQRDSAMYRCASSLLGLAGVETQYFGPGTRLLVL.

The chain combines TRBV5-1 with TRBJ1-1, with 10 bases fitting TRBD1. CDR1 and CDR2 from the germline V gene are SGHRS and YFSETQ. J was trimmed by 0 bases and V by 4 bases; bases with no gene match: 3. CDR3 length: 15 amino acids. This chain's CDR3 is CASSAGQGLNTEAFF. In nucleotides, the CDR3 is TGCGCCAGCAGCGCGGGACAGGGGTTGAACACTGAAGCTTTCTTT.